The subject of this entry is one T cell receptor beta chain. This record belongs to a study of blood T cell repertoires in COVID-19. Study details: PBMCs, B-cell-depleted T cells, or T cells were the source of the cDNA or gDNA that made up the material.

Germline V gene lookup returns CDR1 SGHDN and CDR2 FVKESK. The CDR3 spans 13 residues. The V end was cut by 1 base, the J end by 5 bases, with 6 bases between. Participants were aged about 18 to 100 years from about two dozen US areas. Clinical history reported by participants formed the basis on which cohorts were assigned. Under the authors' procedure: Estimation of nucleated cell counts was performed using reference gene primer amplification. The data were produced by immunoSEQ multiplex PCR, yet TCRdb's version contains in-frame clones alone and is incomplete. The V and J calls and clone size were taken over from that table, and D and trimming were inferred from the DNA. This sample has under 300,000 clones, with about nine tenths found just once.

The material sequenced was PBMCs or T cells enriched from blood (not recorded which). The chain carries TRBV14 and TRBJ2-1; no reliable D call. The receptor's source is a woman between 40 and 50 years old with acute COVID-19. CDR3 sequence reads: CASSQGHDNEQFF. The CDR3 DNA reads TGTGCCAGCAGCCAAGGGCACGACAATGAGCAGTTCTTC.